This T cell receptor (beta chain) derives from a study of blood T cells in healthy people across ages. Study-wide context: Template switching captured about one barcoded beta molecule per two T cells.

V was trimmed by 7 bases and J by 1 base, leaving 12 bases between them. CDR1 and CDR2 from the germline V gene are MNHNS and SASEGT. CDR3 length: 14 residues. The study's findings and limits: TCR beta diversity correlated strongly with naive T cell percentage. Not knowing donor CMV status may have confounded expanded clonotype changes.

PCR was performed a second time for about 7 to 11 cycles using a sample-barcoded 5' primer and a J-beta primer mix. Each CDR3 protein is one row after TCRdb ran MiXCR on the 5' RACE reads. Counted here are some 790,000 distinct CDR3 sequences, more than 25% occurring once; the ten biggest clones make up 15% to 20%. Donors ranged from about 6 to 90 years old and were healthy Caucasians in Russia. This clonotype was seen ten or more times. The antigen is unknown. The receptor was isolated from a woman older than 75 in good health. The sample comprised blood. The rearrangement links TRBV6-1 to TRBJ2-3; perhaps D is TRBD1 or TRBD2 (6 bases each). The CDR3: CASKEGVGTDTQYF. CDR3 in DNA: TGTGCCAGCAAGGAGGGGGTGGGCACAGATACGCAGTATTTT.